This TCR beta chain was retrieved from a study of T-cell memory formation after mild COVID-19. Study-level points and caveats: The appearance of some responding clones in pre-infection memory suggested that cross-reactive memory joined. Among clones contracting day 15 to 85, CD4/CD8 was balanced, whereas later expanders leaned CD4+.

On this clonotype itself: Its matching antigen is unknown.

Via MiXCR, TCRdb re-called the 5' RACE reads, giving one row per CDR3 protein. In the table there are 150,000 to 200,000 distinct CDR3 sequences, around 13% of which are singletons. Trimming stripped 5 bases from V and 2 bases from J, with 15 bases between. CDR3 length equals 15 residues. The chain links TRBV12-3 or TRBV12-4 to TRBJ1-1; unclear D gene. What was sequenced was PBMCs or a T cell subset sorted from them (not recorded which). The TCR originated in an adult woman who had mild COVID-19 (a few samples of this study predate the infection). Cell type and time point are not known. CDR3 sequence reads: CASSPQRSLNTEAFF. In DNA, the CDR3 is TGTGCCAGCAGTCCCCAGAGGAGCTTAAACACTGAAGCTTTCTTT.